This T cell receptor beta chain was documented in a study of cytomegalovirus exposure and HLA in healthy donors. Across the whole study: Sequencing of about 200 million T cells in an earlier analysis found under 120 million unique TCR beta sequences.

V dropped 5 bases and J dropped 6 bases, with 9 bases sitting between them. The germline gives CDR1 SGHTA, CDR2 FQGNSA. The CDR3 loop spans 12 amino acids. Study-wide results and caveats: Later, an analysis showed that TCR beta chains associated with HLA were more clonally expanded than others that were equally common.

Note on this clone: Its antigen is undetermined.

PCR employed 60 Vbeta and 13 Jbeta primers. Methods used by the authors: Unique TCR beta chains totaled some 80 million in a later count, with around 11 million of them shared. The repertoire was sequenced with immunoSEQ multiplex PCR; TCRdb's copy has only in-frame clones and lacks some. D and trimming come from the DNA, and the V and J calls and clone size come from that table. This sample carries under 200,000 clones, roughly 77% of them seen once, and the ten largest clones take roughly 2.6%. V and J are TRBV7-2 and TRBJ2-3, with D hard to call. Sequencing used PBMCs. This TCR was sampled from a middle-aged woman in good health and CMV-seropositive. The CDR3 DNA is TGTGCCAGCAGCCCCGTCTCCGATACGCAGTATTTT. Protein sequence: CASSPVSDTQYF.